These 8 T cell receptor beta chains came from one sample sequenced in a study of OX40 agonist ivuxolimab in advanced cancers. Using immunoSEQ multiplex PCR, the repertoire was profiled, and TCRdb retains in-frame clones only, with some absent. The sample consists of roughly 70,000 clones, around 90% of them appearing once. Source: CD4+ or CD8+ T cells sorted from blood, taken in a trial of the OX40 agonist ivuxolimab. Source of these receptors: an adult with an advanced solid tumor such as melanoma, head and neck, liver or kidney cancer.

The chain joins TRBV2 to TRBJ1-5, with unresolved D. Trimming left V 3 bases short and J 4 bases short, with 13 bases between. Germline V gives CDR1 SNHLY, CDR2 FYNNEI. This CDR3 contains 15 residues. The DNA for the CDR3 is TGTGCCAGCAGTGAGAGGGCCCGTAGTAATCAGCCCCAGCATTTT. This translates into CASSERARSNQPQHF.

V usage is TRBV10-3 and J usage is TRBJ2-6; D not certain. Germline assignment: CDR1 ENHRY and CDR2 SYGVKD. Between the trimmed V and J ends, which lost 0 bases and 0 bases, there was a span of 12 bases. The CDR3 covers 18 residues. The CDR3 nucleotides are TGTGCCATCAGTGAGTCGTGGCAGTTTTCCTCTGGGGCCAACGTCCTGACTTTC. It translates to CAISESWQFSSGANVLTF.

As DNA, the CDR3 is TGTGCCAGCAGTGAAAACAGGGTGACTGAAGCTTTCTTT. It specifies CASSENRVTEAFF. The chain joins TRBV6-1 to TRBJ1-1, with D tentatively TRBD1 (6 bases). This CDR3 contains 13 residues. The germline V and J ends were trimmed by 2 bases and 5 bases, with 9 bases remaining between them. Looked up from germline, CDR1 is MNHNS and CDR2 is SASEGT.

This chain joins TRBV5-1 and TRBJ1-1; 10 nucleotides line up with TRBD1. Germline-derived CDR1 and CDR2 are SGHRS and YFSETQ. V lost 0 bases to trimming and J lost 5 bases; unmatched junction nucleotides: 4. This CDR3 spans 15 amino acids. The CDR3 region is CASSLAGTGDTEAFF. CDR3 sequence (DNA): TGCGCCAGCAGCTTGGCCGGGACAGGGGATACTGAAGCTTTCTTT.

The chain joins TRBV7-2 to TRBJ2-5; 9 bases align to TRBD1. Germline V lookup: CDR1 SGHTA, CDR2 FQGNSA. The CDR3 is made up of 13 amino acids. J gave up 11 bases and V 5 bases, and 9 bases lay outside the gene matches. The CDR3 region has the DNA TGTGCCAGCAGCATGGACAGGGGTTCGCCGCAGTACTTC. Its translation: CASSMDRGSPQYF.

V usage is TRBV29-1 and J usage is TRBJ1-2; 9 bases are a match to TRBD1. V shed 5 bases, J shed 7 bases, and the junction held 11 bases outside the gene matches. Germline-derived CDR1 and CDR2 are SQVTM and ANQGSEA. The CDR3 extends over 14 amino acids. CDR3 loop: CSVTGQGLGIGYTF. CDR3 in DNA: TGCAGCGTTACGGGACAGGGTTTGGGGATTGGCTACACCTTC.

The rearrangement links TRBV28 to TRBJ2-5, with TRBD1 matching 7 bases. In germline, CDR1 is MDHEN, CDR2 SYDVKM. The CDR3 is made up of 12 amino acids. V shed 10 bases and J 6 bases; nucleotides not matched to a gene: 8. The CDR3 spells CATWTGGKTQYF. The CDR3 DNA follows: TGTGCCACGTGGACAGGTGGAAAGACCCAGTACTTC.

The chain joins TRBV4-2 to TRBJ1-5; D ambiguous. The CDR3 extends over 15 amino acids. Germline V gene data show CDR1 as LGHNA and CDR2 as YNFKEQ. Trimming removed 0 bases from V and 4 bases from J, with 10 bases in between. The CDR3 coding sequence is TGTGCCAGCAGCCAAGATTGGAGAGGGAATCAGCCCCAGCATTTT. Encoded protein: CASSQDWRGNQPQHF.